The 11 T cell receptor beta chains in this list originate from one sample, sequenced in a study of PD-L1 blockade in urothelial cancer. TCRdb's table, derived via immunoSEQ multiplex PCR, lists solely in-frame clones and lacks some. In the table there are about 48,000 clones, around 88% of which are singletons. Time point indicated: peripheral blood 6 weeks after treatment start. Source: PBMCs, taken around atezolizumab (anti-PD-L1) treatment. The receptors come from a man in his fifties or sixties with urothelial cancer.

The V call is TRBV28, the J call TRBJ1-2; 10 positions agree with TRBD1. The ends lost 4 bases at V and 4 bases at J; junction bases unmatched: 12. Germline V CDR1 and CDR2: MDHEN, SYDVKM. The CDR3 length is 17 residues. The CDR3 DNA sequence: TGTGCCAGCAGTTCGCTTCCGGGACAGGGGATATTCTATGGCTACACCTTC. Its protein is CASSSLPGQGIFYGYTF.

This clone was observed a few times. The gene calls are TRBV18 and TRBJ1-6, with D tentatively TRBD1 (5 bases). With 2 bases removed from V and 7 bases from J, the gap between germline ends came to 12 bases. Germline V gives CDR1 KGHSH, CDR2 LQKENI. The CDR3 consists of 15 residues. The CDR3 DNA is TGTGCCAGCTCACCAACGACAGTCCAAAATTCACCCCTCCACTTT. It translates to CASSPTTVQNSPLHF.

The sample holds one count of this clone. J is TRBJ2-1 and V is TRBV7-9; TRBD1 might be the D (6 bases). The CDR3 has 15 residues. The V and J ends lost 6 bases and 3 bases respectively, with 15 bases between them. Per germline, CDR1 SEHNR and CDR2 FQNEAQ (reference sequence). The CDR3 reads CASRPIGGSYNEQFF. As DNA, the CDR3 is TGTGCCAGCAGGCCCATAGGGGGTAGCTACAATGAGCAGTTCTTC.

The rearrangement joins TRBV7-8 to TRBJ1-2; D is perhaps TRBD1 (5 bases). V was trimmed by 3 bases and J by 4 bases, leaving 12 bases between them. The CDR3 totals 14 residues. Germline CDR1 reads SGHVS; CDR2 reads FQNEAQ. The CDR3 region is CASSFGRGIYGYTF. The CDR3, as DNA: TGTGCCAGCAGCTTCGGACGGGGGATCTATGGCTACACCTTC.

The chain combines TRBV30 with TRBJ1-2; unclear D gene. The CDR3 consists of 12 residues. Germline V lookup: CDR1 GTSNPN, CDR2 SVGIG (reference sequence). V dropped 4 bases and J dropped 4 bases, with 10 bases sitting between them. Here the CDR3 reads CAWNPGLYGYTF. The CDR3, as DNA: TGTGCCTGGAATCCAGGCCTCTATGGCTACACCTTC. Full variable domain (outside the CDR3, taken from reference TRBV30 and TRBJ1-2): SQTIHQWPATLVQPVGSPLSLECTVEGTSNPNLYWYRQAAGRGLQLLFYSVGIGQISSEVPQNLSASRPQDRQFILSSKKLLLSDSGFYLCAWNPGLYGYTFGSGTRLTVV.

The count of this clone is one. The CDR3 region is CSVSQGRVYGYTF. In nucleotides, the CDR3 is TGCAGCGTTTCCCAGGGTCGGGTGTATGGCTACACCTTC. The chain employs TRBV29-1 and TRBJ1-2, with D possibly TRBD1 on 5 matching bases. Germline CDR1 is SQVTM and CDR2 is ANQGSEA. The V and J ends lost 5 bases and 5 bases respectively, with 15 bases between them. The CDR3 sequence is 13 residues long.

DNA of the CDR3: TGTGCCAGCTCACCCTTTAGCGGGGACATCACAGATACGCAGTATTTT. It codes for CASSPFSGDITDTQYF. V gene TRBV18 combines with J gene TRBJ2-3; 8 positions agree with TRBD2. V dropped 3 bases and J dropped 2; count of bases not matched to a gene: 7. CDR1 KGHSH and CDR2 LQKENI come from the germline V gene. The CDR3 length is 16 residues.

This clone has just one count. This chain joins TRBV27 and TRBJ2-6, with 10 positions matching TRBD1. V shed 8 bases and J 3 bases; nucleotides not matched to a gene: 7. CDR1 and CDR2 from the germline V gene are MNHEY and SMNVEV (reference sequence). This CDR3 spans 16 amino acids. The CDR3 spells CASRRDRGSGANVLTF. The CDR3 region has the DNA TGTGCCAGCCGCCGGGACAGGGGAAGTGGGGCCAACGTCCTGACTTTC.

The chain joins TRBV18 to TRBJ2-7, with 7 nucleotides matching TRBD1. The germline gives CDR1 KGHSH, CDR2 LQKENI. CDR3 length equals 15 residues. Trimming at V came to 3 bases and at J to 5 bases, leaving 10 bases not matched to a gene. The CDR3 here is CASSPGTGVRHEQYF. CDR3 nucleotides: TGTGCCAGCTCACCCGGAACAGGGGTGCGGCACGAGCAGTACTTC.

The V gene is TRBV11-3, the J gene TRBJ1-2, with 8 bases that match TRBD1. This CDR3 has 18 amino acids. The germline gives CDR1 SGHNT, CDR2 YENEEA. The junction had 16 bases not matched to a gene; V was cut back by 1 base and J by 6 bases. The CDR3 region has the DNA TGTGCCAGCAGCTTAGTTACCCCCCTGACAGGGGAAGGGGATGGCTACACCTTC. Its protein product is CASSLVTPLTGEGDGYTF.

This chain uses TRBV6-6 with TRBJ1-4; no clear D gene. CDR1 and CDR2 (germline): MNHNY, SVGAGI (reference sequence). The CDR3 is 15 residues long. The V and J ends lost 7 bases and 2 bases respectively, with 14 bases between them. Here the CDR3 reads CASNDIGVTNEKLFF. The CDR3 nucleotides are TGTGCCAGCAACGACATCGGGGTGACTAATGAAAAACTGTTTTTT.